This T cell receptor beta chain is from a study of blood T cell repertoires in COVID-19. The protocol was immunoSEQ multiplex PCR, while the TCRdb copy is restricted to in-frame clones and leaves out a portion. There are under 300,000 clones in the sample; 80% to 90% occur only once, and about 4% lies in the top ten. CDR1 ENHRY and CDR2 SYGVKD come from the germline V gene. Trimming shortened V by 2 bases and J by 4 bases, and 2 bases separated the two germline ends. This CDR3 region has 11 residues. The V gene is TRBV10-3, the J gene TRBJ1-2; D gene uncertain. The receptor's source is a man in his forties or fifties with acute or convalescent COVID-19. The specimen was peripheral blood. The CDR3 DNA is TGTGCCATCAGTGAGCTCTATGGCTACACCTTC. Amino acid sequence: CAISELYGYTF.